The clone carrying this T cell receptor beta chain was observed a handful of times. Its antigen is undetermined. 5'-RACE, quantitative and with molecular barcodes, yielded the TCR beta libraries. Using its own MiXCR run on the 5' RACE reads, TCRdb lists one record per CDR3 protein. This table has some 240,000 distinct CDR3 sequences, just under 7.5% appearing once. This sample stems from a study of CD8 T cells in ankylosing spondylitis. Study conclusions and caveats: Blood from ankylosing spondylitis patients appeared to carry a characteristic roughly 8-variant TCR beta motif. Significant enrichment of disease-linked clones was reportedly seen in matched ankylosing spondylitis synovial fluid. Some of these motif variants have turned up before, in reports on reactive arthritis synovial fluid and blood. Disease-associated clones were CD8+ and fairly uncommon in peripheral blood.

The CDR3 has 15 residues. CDR1 and CDR2 (germline): LGHNA, YSLEER. The trim removed 1 base at V and 7 bases at J, leaving 7 bases unmatched. Sequenced: blood, either unsorted or a sorted T cell fraction (not recorded which). This TCR was sampled from a male donor with ankylosing spondylitis. This rearrangement joins TRBV4-3 to TRBJ2-1; 7 positions match TRBD2. CDR3 DNA sequence: TGCGCCAGCAGCCAAGTTTGGGGGGAGGGGAATGAGCAGTTCTTC. It specifies CASSQVWGEGNEQFF.